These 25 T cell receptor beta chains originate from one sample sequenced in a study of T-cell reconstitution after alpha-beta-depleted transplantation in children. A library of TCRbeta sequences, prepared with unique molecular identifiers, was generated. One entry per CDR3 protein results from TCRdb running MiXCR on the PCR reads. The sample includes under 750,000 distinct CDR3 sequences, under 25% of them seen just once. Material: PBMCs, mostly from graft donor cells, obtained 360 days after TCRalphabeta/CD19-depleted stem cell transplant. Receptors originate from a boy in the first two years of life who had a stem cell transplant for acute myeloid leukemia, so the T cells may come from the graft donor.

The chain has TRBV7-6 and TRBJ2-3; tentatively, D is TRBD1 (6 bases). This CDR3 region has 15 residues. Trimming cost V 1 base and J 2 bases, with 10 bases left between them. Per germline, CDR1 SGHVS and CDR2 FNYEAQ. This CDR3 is CASSLGRTVTDTQYF. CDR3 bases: TGTGCCAGCAGCTTAGGGAGGACAGTCACAGATACGCAGTATTTT.

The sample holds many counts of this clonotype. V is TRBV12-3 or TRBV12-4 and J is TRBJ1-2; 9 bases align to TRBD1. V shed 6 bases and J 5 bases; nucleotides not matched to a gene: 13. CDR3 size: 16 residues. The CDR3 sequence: CASRATGYRGQYGYTF. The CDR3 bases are TGTGCCAGCAGGGCTACGGGCTACAGGGGGCAATATGGCTACACCTTC.

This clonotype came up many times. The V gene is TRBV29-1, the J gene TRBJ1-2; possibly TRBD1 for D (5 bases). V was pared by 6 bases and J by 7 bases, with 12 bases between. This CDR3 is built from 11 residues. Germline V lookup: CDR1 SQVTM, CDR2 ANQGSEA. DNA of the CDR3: TGCAGCGTCGACAGAGAAGCTGGCTACACCTTC. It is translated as CSVDREAGYTF. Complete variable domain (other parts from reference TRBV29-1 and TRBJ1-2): SAVISQKPSRDICQRGTSLTIQCQVDSQVTMMFWYRQQPGQSLTLIATANQGSEATYESGFVIDKFPISRPNLTFSTLTVSNMSPEDSSIYLCSVDREAGYTFGSGTRLTVV.

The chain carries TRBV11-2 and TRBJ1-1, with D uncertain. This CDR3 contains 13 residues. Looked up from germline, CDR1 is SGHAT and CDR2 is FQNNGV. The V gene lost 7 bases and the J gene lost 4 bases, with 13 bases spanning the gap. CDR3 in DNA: TGTGCCAGCACCCTAGCGGGTTCCACTGAAGCTTTCTTT. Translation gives CASTLAGSTEAFF.

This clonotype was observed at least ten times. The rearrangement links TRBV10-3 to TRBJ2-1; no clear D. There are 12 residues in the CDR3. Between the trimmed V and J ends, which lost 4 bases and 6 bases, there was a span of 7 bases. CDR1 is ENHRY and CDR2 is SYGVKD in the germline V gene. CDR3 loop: CAISGLGNEQFF. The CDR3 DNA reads TGTGCCATCAGTGGCCTCGGCAATGAGCAGTTCTTC.

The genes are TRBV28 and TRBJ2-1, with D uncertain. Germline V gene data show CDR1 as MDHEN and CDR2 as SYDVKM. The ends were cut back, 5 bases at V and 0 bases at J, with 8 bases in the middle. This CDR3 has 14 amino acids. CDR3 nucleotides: TGTGCCAGCAGTCGGGCCGGCTCCTACAATGAGCAGTTCTTC. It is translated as CASSRAGSYNEQFF.

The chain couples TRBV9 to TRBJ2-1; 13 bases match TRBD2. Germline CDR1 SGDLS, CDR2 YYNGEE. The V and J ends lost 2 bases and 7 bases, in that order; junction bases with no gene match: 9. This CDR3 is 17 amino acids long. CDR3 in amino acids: CASSVEGTSGVYNEQFF. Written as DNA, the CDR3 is TGTGCCAGCAGCGTGGAAGGGACTAGCGGGGTTTATAATGAGCAGTTCTTC.

CDR3 amino acids: CASSPLDRGRTPQHF. CDR3 in DNA: TGTGCCAGCTCACCTTTGGACAGGGGTCGGACGCCCCAGCATTTT. The chain recombines TRBV18 with TRBJ1-5; 9 nucleotides match TRBD1. From germline, CDR1 is KGHSH and CDR2 LQKENI. Trimming at V came to 3 bases and at J to 9 bases, leaving 9 bases not matched to a gene. The CDR3 has 15 residues. Complete variable domain (other parts from reference TRBV18 and TRBJ1-5): NAGVMQNPRHLVRRRGQEARLRCSPMKGHSHVYWYRQLPEEGLKFMVYLQKENIIDESGMPKERFSAEFPKEGPSILRIQQVVRGDSAAYFCASSPLDRGRTPQHFGDGTRLSIL.

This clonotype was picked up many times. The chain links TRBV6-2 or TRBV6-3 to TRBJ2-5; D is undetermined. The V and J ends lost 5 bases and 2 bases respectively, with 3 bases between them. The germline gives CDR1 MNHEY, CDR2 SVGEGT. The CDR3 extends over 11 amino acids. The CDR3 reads CASSKQETQYF. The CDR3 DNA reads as TGTGCCAGCAGTAAACAAGAGACCCAGTACTTC.

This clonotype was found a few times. CDR3 loop: CASSPDRVDQPQHF. Written as DNA, the CDR3 is TGTGCCAGCAGTCCGGACAGGGTGGATCAGCCCCAGCATTTT. This sequence joins TRBV12-3 or TRBV12-4 and TRBJ1-5; TRBD1 agrees at 8 bases. CDR3 length: 14 residues. V shed 5 bases, J shed 5 bases, and the junction held 5 bases outside the gene matches.

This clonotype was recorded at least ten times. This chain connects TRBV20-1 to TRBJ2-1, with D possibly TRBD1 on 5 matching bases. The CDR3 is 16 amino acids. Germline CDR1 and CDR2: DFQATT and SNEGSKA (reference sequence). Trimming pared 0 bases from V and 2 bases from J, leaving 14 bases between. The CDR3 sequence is CSARDGLGRAYNEQFF. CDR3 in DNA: TGCAGTGCTAGAGATGGTTTAGGCAGGGCCTACAATGAGCAGTTCTTC.

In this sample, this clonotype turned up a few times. CDR3 sequence: CASRDHRDRGLETQYF. The CDR3 nucleotides are TGTGCCAGCAGGGATCACCGGGACAGGGGGCTAGAGACCCAGTACTTC. This sequence joins TRBV6-1 and TRBJ2-5; 12 nucleotides align to TRBD1. Germline V lookup: CDR1 MNHNS, CDR2 SASEGT. The CDR3 is 16 amino acids. V lost 6 bases to trimming and J lost 4 bases; unmatched junction nucleotides: 9.

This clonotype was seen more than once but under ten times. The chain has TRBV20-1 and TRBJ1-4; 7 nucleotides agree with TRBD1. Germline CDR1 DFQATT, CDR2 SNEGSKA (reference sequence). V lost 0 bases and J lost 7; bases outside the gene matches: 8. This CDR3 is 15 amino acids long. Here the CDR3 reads CSARDLGGGSEKLFF. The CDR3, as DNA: TGCAGTGCTAGAGATCTTGGAGGGGGCAGTGAAAAACTGTTTTTT.

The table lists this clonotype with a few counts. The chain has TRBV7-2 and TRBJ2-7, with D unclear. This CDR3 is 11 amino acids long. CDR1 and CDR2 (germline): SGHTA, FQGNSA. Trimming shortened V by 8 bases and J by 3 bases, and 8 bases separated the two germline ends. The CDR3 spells CASLNRYEQYF. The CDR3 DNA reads TGTGCCAGCCTAAACCGCTACGAGCAGTACTTC. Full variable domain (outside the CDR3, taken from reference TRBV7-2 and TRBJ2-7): GAGVSQSPSNKVTEKGKDVELRCDPISGHTALYWYRQSLGQGLEFLIYFQGNSAPDKSGLPSDRFSAERTGGSVSTLTIQRTQQEDSAVYLCASLNRYEQYFGPGTRLTVT.

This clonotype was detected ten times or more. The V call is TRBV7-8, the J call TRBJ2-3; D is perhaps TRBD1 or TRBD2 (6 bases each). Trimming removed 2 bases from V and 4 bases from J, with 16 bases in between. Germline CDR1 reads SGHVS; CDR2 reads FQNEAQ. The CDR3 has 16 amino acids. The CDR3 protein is CASSLRQSRGPDTQYF. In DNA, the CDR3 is TGTGCCAGCAGCTTACGGCAGTCTCGGGGGCCAGATACGCAGTATTTT. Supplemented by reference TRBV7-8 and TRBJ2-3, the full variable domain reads GAGVSQSPRYKVAKRGQDVALRCDPISGHVSLFWYQQALGQGPEFLTYFQNEAQLDKSGLPSDRFFAERPEGSVSTLKIQRTQQEDSAVYLCASSLRQSRGPDTQYFGPGTRLTVL.

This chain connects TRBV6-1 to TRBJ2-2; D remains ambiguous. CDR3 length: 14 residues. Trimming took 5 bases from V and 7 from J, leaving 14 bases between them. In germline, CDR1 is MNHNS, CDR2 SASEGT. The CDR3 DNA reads TGTGCCAGCAGTACCCGTCAGAACGACGGGGAGCTGTTTTTT. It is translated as CASSTRQNDGELFF.

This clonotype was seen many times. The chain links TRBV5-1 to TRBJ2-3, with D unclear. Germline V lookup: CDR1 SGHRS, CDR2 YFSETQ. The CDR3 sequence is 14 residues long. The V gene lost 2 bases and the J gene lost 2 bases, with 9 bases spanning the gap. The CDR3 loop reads CASSLRAATDTQYF. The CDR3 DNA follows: TGCGCCAGCAGCTTAAGGGCCGCCACAGATACGCAGTATTTT. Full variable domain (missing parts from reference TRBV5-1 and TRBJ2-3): KAGVTQTPRYLIKTRGQQVTLSCSPISGHRSVSWYQQTPGQGLQFLFEYFSETQRNKGNFPGRFSGRQFSNSRSEMNVSTLELGDSALYLCASSLRAATDTQYFGPGTRLTVL.

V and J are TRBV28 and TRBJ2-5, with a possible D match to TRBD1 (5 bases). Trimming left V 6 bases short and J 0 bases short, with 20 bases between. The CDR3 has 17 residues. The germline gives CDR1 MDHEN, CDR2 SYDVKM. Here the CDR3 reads CASSLPPTEMYQETQYF. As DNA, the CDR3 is TGTGCCAGCAGCCTCCCTCCGACAGAGATGTACCAAGAGACCCAGTACTTC.

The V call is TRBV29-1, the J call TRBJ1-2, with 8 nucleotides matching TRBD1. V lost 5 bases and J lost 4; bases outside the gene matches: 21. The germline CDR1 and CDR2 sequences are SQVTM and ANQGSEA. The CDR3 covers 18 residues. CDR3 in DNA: TGCAGCGTTTCAAAGATCACGGGTATGACAGGGGCCCCCTATGGCTACACCTTC. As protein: CSVSKITGMTGAPYGYTF. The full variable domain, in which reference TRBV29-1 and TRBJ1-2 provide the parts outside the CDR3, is SAVISQKPSRDICQRGTSLTIQCQVDSQVTMMFWYRQQPGQSLTLIATANQGSEATYESGFVIDKFPISRPNLTFSTLTVSNMSPEDSSIYLCSVSKITGMTGAPYGYTFGSGTRLTVV.

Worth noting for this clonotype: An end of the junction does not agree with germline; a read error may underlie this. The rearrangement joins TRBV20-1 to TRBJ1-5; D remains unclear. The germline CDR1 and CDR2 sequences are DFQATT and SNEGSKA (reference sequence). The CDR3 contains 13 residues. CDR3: CSARGLSNQPQLF. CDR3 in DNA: TGCAGTGCTAGAGGTCTCAGCAATCAGCCCCAGCTTTTT.

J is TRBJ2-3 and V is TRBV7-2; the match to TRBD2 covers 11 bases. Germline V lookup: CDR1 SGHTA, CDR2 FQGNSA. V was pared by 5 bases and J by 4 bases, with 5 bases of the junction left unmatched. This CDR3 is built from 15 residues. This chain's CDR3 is CASSDSGGAADTQYF. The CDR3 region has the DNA TGTGCCAGCAGCGATAGCGGGGGGGCGGCAGATACGCAGTATTTT. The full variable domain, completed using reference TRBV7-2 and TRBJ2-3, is GAGVSQSPSNKVTEKGKDVELRCDPISGHTALYWYRQSLGQGLEFLIYFQGNSAPDKSGLPSDRFSAERTGGSVSTLTIQRTQQEDSAVYLCASSDSGGAADTQYFGPGTRLTVL.

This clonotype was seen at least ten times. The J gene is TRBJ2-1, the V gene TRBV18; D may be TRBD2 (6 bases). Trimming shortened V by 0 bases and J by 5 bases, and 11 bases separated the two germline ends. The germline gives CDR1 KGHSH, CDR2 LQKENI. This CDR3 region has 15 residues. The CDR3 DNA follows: TGTGCCAGCTCACCACCGGAGGGCCCAGACAATGAGCAGTTCTTC. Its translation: CASSPPEGPDNEQFF. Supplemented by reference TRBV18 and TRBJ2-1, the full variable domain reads NAGVMQNPRHLVRRRGQEARLRCSPMKGHSHVYWYRQLPEEGLKFMVYLQKENIIDESGMPKERFSAEFPKEGPSILRIQQVVRGDSAAYFCASSPPEGPDNEQFFGPGTRLTVL.

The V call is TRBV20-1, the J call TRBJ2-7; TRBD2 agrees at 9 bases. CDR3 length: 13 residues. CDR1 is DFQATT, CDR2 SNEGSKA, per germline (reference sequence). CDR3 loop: CSVTLAGLYEQYV. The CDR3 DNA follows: TGCAGCGTTACTCTAGCGGGGTTATACGAGCAGTACGTC.

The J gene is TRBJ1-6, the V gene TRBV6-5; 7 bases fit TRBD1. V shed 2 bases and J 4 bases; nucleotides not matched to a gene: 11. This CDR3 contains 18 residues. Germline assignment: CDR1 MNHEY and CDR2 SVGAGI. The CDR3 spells CASSYDLQGKGYNSPLHF. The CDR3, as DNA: TGTGCCAGCAGTTACGACCTACAGGGGAAAGGTTATAATTCACCCCTCCACTTT.

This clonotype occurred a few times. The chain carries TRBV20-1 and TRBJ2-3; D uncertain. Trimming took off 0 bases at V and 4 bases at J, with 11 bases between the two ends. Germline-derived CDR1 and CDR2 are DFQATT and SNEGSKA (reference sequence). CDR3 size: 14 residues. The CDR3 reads CSARDWQVADTQYF. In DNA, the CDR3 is TGCAGTGCTAGAGATTGGCAAGTAGCAGATACGCAGTATTTT.